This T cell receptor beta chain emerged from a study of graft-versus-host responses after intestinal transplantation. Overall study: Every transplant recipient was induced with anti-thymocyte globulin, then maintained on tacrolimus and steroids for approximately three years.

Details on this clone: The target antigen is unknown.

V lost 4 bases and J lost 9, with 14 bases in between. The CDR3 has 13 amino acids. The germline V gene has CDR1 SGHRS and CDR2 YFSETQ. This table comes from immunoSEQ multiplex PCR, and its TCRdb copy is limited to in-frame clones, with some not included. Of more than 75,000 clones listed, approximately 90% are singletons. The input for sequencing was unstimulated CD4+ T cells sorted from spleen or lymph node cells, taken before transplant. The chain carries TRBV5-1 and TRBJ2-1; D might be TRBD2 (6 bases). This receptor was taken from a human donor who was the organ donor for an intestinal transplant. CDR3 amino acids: CASSPTSLSEQFF. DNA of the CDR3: TGCGCCAGCAGCCCTACTAGCCTGAGTGAGCAGTTCTTC. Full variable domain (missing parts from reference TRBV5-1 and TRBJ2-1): KAGVTQTPRYLIKTRGQQVTLSCSPISGHRSVSWYQQTPGQGLQFLFEYFSETQRNKGNFPGRFSGRQFSNSRSEMNVSTLELGDSALYLCASSPTSLSEQFFGPGTRLTVL.